This T cell receptor beta chain stems from a study of blood T cell repertoires in COVID-19. Study-wide background: Collection of acute and convalescent COVID-19 samples took place in the United States, Italy and Spain. In each case, the material was cDNA or gDNA derived from T cells, B-cell-depleted T cells, or PBMCs.

Authors' analysis steps: Reference gene primer amplification gave estimated nucleated cell counts. The repertoire was sequenced with immunoSEQ multiplex PCR; TCRdb's copy has only in-frame clones and lacks some. The V and J calls and clone size are taken from that table; D and trimming were inferred from the DNA. The sample yields over 100,000 clones, more than 75% seen once. Germline-derived CDR1 and CDR2 are SGHRS and YFSETQ. The CDR3 is 16 residues long. Deletions cut 4 bases from V and 7 bases from J, with 23 bases between. This chain joins TRBV5-1 and TRBJ1-1; TRBD1 might be the D (5 bases). The TCR sequence derives from a man between 60 and 75 years old with active or convalescent COVID-19. Material: peripheral blood. The CDR3 bases are TGCGCCAGCAGCGTCATCCCCGGGGGTAGTAGAGGTGAAGCTTTCTTT. Its protein is CASSVIPGGSRGEAFF.